This entry features one T cell receptor (beta chain) sequence. No antigen is known for it. The sample is drawn from a study of T cells in localized non-small cell lung cancer. The CDR3 has 14 residues. From germline, CDR1 is SGHNT and CDR2 YYREEE (reference sequence). Trimming stripped 4 bases from V and 3 bases from J, with 14 bases between. Whole-study results and caveats: Measurement of T cell clonality placed uninvolved adjacent lung highest, above the level in tumor. In adjacent lung, a median roughly 60 of the top 100 tumor clones were found. Higher adjacent-lung clonality was associated with shorter survival.

Produced via immunoSEQ multiplex PCR; TCRdb's table is partial and in-frame only. The data contain over 25,000 clones, about four fifths of them singletons. This receptor was obtained from a male donor at least 60 years old with stage III squamous cell lung carcinoma. The chain links TRBV5-4 to TRBJ2-7, with D perhaps matching TRBD1 or TRBD2 (5 bases each). The sequencing here drew on peripheral blood, taken before any cancer treatment. For the CDR3, the DNA is TGTGCCAGCAGCCCCCGGGACGGAAACTACGAGCAGTACTTC. Translated, it gives CASSPRDGNYEQYF. Full variable domain (missing parts from reference TRBV5-4 and TRBJ2-7): ETGVTQSPTHLIKTRGQQVTLRCSSQSGHNTVSWYQQALGQGPQFIFQYYREEENGRGNFPPRFSGLQFPNYSSELNVNALELDDSALYLCASSPRDGNYEQYFGPGTRLTVT.